The 20 T cell receptor beta chains reported below all come from one sample, sequenced in a study of identical twins. One entry per CDR3 protein results from TCRdb running MiXCR on the 5' RACE reads. The sample records 210,000 or so distinct CDR3 sequences, under 10% being singletons. This same sample was also part of a study on yellow fever vaccine responses in identical twins.

Sample: memory (CD45RO+) T cells sorted from blood. All receptors come from a woman under 30 in good health.

The chain recombines TRBV4-3 with TRBJ2-3; no reliable D call. Trimming removed 0 bases from V and 0 bases from J, with 13 bases in between. The germline V gene encodes CDR1 LGHNA and CDR2 YSLEER. The CDR3 runs 17 residues. CDR3 coding DNA: TGCGCCAGCAGCCAAGACTTCACGGACGGTAGCACAGATACGCAGTATTTT. It codes for CASSQDFTDGSTDTQYF.

This clonotype occurred a few times. The chain employs TRBV5-4 and TRBJ2-7; D is unclear. The V gene lost 2 bases and the J gene lost 0 bases, with 12 bases spanning the gap. The CDR3 totals 15 residues. Germline values: CDR1 SGHNT, CDR2 YYREEE (reference sequence). CDR3 in amino acids: CASSLEGIRSYEQYF. The CDR3 nucleotides read TGTGCCAGCAGCTTAGAAGGGATCCGCTCCTACGAGCAGTACTTC. The full variable domain, completed using reference TRBV5-4 and TRBJ2-7, is ETGVTQSPTHLIKTRGQQVTLRCSSQSGHNTVSWYQQALGQGPQFIFQYYREEENGRGNFPPRFSGLQFPNYSSELNVNALELDDSALYLCASSLEGIRSYEQYFGPGTRLTVT.

This clonotype was picked up a small number of times. CDR3 sequence (DNA): TGTGCCAGCAGGGGGCCGACAGTAGAAGCTTTCTTT. This sequence encodes CASRGPTVEAFF. This chain connects TRBV2 to TRBJ1-1, with D possibly being TRBD1 (5 bases). V was cut by 6 bases and J by 8 bases, with 13 bases left in between. The germline V gene has CDR1 SNHLY and CDR2 FYNNEI. The CDR3 is 12 amino acids. The entire variable domain, with the rest obtained from reference TRBV2 and TRBJ1-1, is as follows: EPEVTQTPSHQVTQMGQEVILRCVPISNHLYFYWYRQILGQKVEFLVSFYNNEISEKSEIFDDQFSVERPDGSNFTLKIRSTKLEDSAMYFCASRGPTVEAFFGQGTRLTVV.

This clonotype was observed many times. The chain combines TRBV6-5 with TRBJ2-3; D gene unclear. The V and J ends lost 6 bases and 2 bases respectively, with 6 bases between them. Germline CDR1 is MNHEY and CDR2 is SVGAGI. This CDR3 has 12 residues. This CDR3 reads CASRASTDTQYF. DNA of the CDR3: TGTGCCAGCAGGGCCTCCACAGATACGCAGTATTTT.

This clonotype has ten or more counts. The chain recombines TRBV20-1 with TRBJ2-3; 16 positions agree with TRBD2. CDR1 is DFQATT, CDR2 SNEGSKA, per germline (reference sequence). V lost 3 bases and J lost 3; bases outside the gene matches: 12. The CDR3 contains 19 residues. Written as DNA, the CDR3 is TGCAGTGCTAGCCCTATCTCCGGGACTAGCGGGGGGGTGACAGATACGCAGTATTTT. It is translated as CSASPISGTSGGVTDTQYF.

This sequence joins TRBV6-2 or TRBV6-3 and TRBJ2-7, with 7 bases identical to TRBD1. Germline values: CDR1 MNHEY, CDR2 SVGEGT. There are 14 residues in the CDR3. The junction had 8 bases not matched to a gene; V was cut back by 6 bases and J by 3 bases. The CDR3: CASRDGTAGYEQYF. CDR3 nucleotide sequence: TGTGCCAGCAGGGACGGGACAGCTGGCTACGAGCAGTACTTC.

This chain joins TRBV10-3 and TRBJ2-7, with 7 nucleotides matching TRBD2. From germline, CDR1 is ENHRY and CDR2 SYGVKD. The CDR3 covers 14 residues. J gave up 5 bases and V 5 bases, and 9 bases lay outside the gene matches. The CDR3 DNA reads TGTGCCATCAGTAACACCGGGACTACGAACGAGCAGTACTTC. Protein sequence: CAISNTGTTNEQYF.

This clonotype was observed a handful of times. The chain has TRBV10-3 and TRBJ2-1; D unclear. With 0 bases removed from V and 9 bases from J, the gap between germline ends came to 9 bases. The CDR3 consists of 13 residues. Germline lookup yields CDR1 ENHRY and CDR2 SYGVKD. The CDR3 here is CAISESSQIEQFF. As DNA, the CDR3 is TGTGCCATCAGTGAGTCGAGTCAAATTGAGCAGTTCTTC.

This clonotype was seen at least ten times. The V call is TRBV9, the J call TRBJ2-3, with 8 positions matching TRBD2. The CDR3 contains 16 residues. The J segment lost 7 bases and the V segment lost 0 bases, leaving 10 bases of the junction unmatched. From germline, CDR1 is SGDLS and CDR2 YYNGEE. CDR3 sequence (DNA): TGTGCCAGCAGCGTAGTCGGCGGGGGGACTCAAAATACGCAGTATTTT. Amino acids: CASSVVGGGTQNTQYF.

The chain uses TRBV6-1 and TRBJ2-3; D unresolved. The length of the CDR3 is 15 residues. Germline loops: CDR1 MNHNS, CDR2 SASEGT. V lost 6 bases to trimming and J lost 0 bases, with 13 bases between them. CDR3 residues: CASRSNRISTDTQYF. The CDR3, as DNA: TGTGCCAGCAGGTCCAATCGGATAAGCACAGATACGCAGTATTTT.

At least ten counts were recorded for this clonotype. The V call is TRBV5-1, the J call TRBJ2-2; D not certain. V was pared by 1 base and J by 1 base, with 8 bases between. This CDR3 has 15 amino acids. Germline V gene data show CDR1 as SGHRS and CDR2 as YFSETQ. As DNA, the CDR3 is TGCGCCAGCAGCTTGAGACTGGGGAACACCGGGGAGCTGTTTTTT. Its protein product is CASSLRLGNTGELFF.

This clonotype was seen ten or more times. The J gene is TRBJ2-7, the V gene TRBV10-3; 10 bases are shared with TRBD2. Losses at the gene ends were 9 bases for V and 7 bases for J; bases not matched to a gene: 9. Germline V gives CDR1 ENHRY, CDR2 SYGVKD. The CDR3 is 13 amino acids. The CDR3 protein is CAITSGVTGEQYF. CDR3 nucleotides: TGTGCCATAACTAGCGGGGTTACGGGGGAGCAGTACTTC.

This clonotype occurred many times. J is TRBJ1-5 and V is TRBV24-1, with TRBD1 identical over 9 bases. V dropped 3 bases and J dropped 4; count of bases not matched to a gene: 3. CDR3 size: 15 residues. Germline-derived CDR1 and CDR2 are KGHDR and SFDVKD. This CDR3 reads CATSDTQGANQPQHF. Written as DNA, the CDR3 is TGTGCCACCAGTGATACACAGGGGGCAAATCAGCCCCAGCATTTT.

This clonotype has only a few counts. This sequence joins TRBV28 and TRBJ2-2; 8 bases are shared with TRBD1. The trim removed 11 bases at V and 2 bases at J, leaving 10 bases unmatched. The CDR3 totals 15 residues. The V gene's germline CDR1 is MDHEN and CDR2 SYDVKM. DNA for the CDR3: TGTGCCGCGTCGGGGCAGGGGGCCAACACCGGGGAGCTGTTTTTT. Its protein product is CAASGQGANTGELFF.

The V and J genes are TRBV20-1 and TRBJ1-2, with D possibly matching TRBD1 (6 bases). With 5 bases removed from V and 6 bases from J, the gap between germline ends came to 16 bases. In germline, CDR1 is DFQATT, CDR2 SNEGSKA (reference sequence). This CDR3 contains 13 residues. Here the CDR3 DNA reads TGCAGTGCTCCAAGGGGGACCGGTGATGGCTACACCTTC. It yields the protein CSAPRGTGDGYTF.

The CDR3 DNA sequence: TGTGCCAGCAGTTCCCTGCAGGGGGCCGGGGAGCTGTTTTTT. It translates to CASSSLQGAGELFF. The gene calls are TRBV12-3 or TRBV12-4 and TRBJ2-2, with 7 nucleotides matching TRBD1. This CDR3 is 14 amino acids long. Trimming cost V 4 bases and J 6 bases; bases outside gene matches: 5.

This chain's CDR3 is CASSQDKGQDFSYEQYF. Written as DNA, the CDR3 is TGTGCCAGCAGCCAAGATAAAGGACAGGATTTTTCCTACGAGCAGTACTTC. V usage is TRBV4-2 and J usage is TRBJ2-7; 7 bases are a match to TRBD1. CDR3 length: 17 residues. Losses at the gene ends were 0 bases for V and 1 base for J; bases not matched to a gene: 9. Germline CDR1 is LGHNA and CDR2 is YNFKEQ.

This chain connects TRBV7-9 to TRBJ2-5; D perhaps matches TRBD2 (5 bases). Per germline, CDR1 SEHNR and CDR2 FQNEAQ (reference sequence). The CDR3 is made up of 15 amino acids. The V and J ends lost 0 bases and 4 bases respectively, with 12 bases between them. The CDR3 sequence: CASSLALGSTETQYF. The CDR3 DNA sequence: TGTGCCAGCAGCTTAGCGCTGGGGAGTACAGAGACCCAGTACTTC.

Ten or more counts support this clonotype. The chain has TRBV6-6 and TRBJ2-1; 7 bases align to TRBD2. This CDR3 comprises 12 residues. V was clipped by 7 bases and J by 8 bases; unmatched bases: 5. Germline loops: CDR1 MNHNY, CDR2 SVGAGI (reference sequence). CDR3 DNA: TGTGCCAGCACCGGGGGGAGCCATGAGCAGTTCTTC. As protein: CASTGGSHEQFF.

This clonotype has more than one count but fewer than ten. The chain recombines TRBV6-1 with TRBJ2-3; D uncertain. The CDR3 covers 15 residues. The ends were cut back, 8 bases at V and 0 bases at J, with 15 bases in the middle. The germline V gene has CDR1 MNHNS and CDR2 SASEGT. The CDR3 spells CASPPDRGSTDTQYF. CDR3 sequence (DNA): TGTGCCAGCCCGCCTGACCGCGGTAGCACAGATACGCAGTATTTT.